What follows are 25 T cell receptor beta chains derived from one specimen sequenced in a study of cytomegalovirus exposure and HLA in healthy donors (dated by TCRdb to 2016 to 2017). The method behind the library was the immunoSEQ multiplex PCR assay. For the multiplex PCR, a mixture combining 60 forward primers for TCR Vbeta segments and 13 reverse primers for TCR Jbeta segments was used. Sourced from immuneACCESS, this table was stored by TCRdb with only in-frame sequences that have V and J called. A share of the clones is absent; for the studies checked, an unresolved V gene accounts for under half, and the remainder has no known explanation. The sample table contains about 77,000 clones; only one count was recorded for around 78% of them. Approximately 3.4% of the sample belongs to the ten largest clones. Input material: PBMCs. These receptor sequences come from a man aged 40-55 years in good health and CMV-seronegative.

This clone was detected a few times. The V call is TRBV7-3, the J call TRBJ1-3, with D perhaps matching TRBD1 (5 bases). The CDR3 loop spans 14 amino acids. Trimming took off 0 bases at V and 4 bases at J, with 7 bases between the two ends. Germline-derived CDR1 and CDR2 are SGHTA and FQGTGA. CDR3 sequence reads: CASSLTAGGNTIYF. CDR3 in DNA: TGTGCCAGCAGCTTAACAGCAGGGGGAAACACCATATATTTT.

The rearrangement links TRBV7-9 to TRBJ2-5, with a possible D match to TRBD1 (6 bases). This CDR3 has 15 residues. The V gene lost 1 base and the J gene lost 0 bases, with 9 bases spanning the gap. CDR1 and CDR2 (germline): SEHNR, FQNEAQ (reference sequence). Written as DNA, the CDR3 is TGTGCCAGCAGCTTAGGCCAGGGGTACCAAGAGACCCAGTACTTC. As protein: CASSLGQGYQETQYF.

This clone appeared a few times. The chain joins TRBV28 to TRBJ2-5; 11 bases map to TRBD2. V was clipped by 4 bases and J by 2 bases; unmatched bases: 9. In germline, CDR1 is MDHEN, CDR2 SYDVKM. The CDR3 is 17 residues long. The chain's CDR3 is CASSSIGLAGHQETQYF. CDR3 nucleotides: TGTGCCAGCAGTTCGATCGGACTAGCGGGCCATCAAGAGACCCAGTACTTC.

V usage is TRBV19 and J usage is TRBJ1-1; 7 bases align to TRBD1. Germline V gene data show CDR1 as LNHDA and CDR2 as SQIVND (reference sequence). Trimming removed 7 bases from V and 7 bases from J; junction bases left unmatched: 9. The CDR3 is 13 amino acids. This chain's CDR3 is CASTTQGVVEAFF. CDR3 sequence (DNA): TGTGCCAGTACAACCCAGGGGGTCGTTGAAGCTTTCTTT.

The rearrangement joins TRBV7-9 to TRBJ1-1; the match to TRBD1 covers 10 bases. Germline assignment: CDR1 SEHNR and CDR2 FQNEAQ (reference sequence). The CDR3 is 15 residues long. Germline trimming cut 1 base from V and 5 bases from J; bases unmatched to any gene: 4. The CDR3 is CASSLVGTGETEAFF. Here the CDR3 DNA reads TGTGCCAGCAGCTTAGTGGGGACAGGGGAAACTGAAGCTTTCTTT.

The table lists this clone with a few counts. This sequence joins TRBV6-5 and TRBJ2-1; unclear D gene. CDR1 is MNHEY, CDR2 SVGAGI, per germline. V lost 3 bases, J lost 6 bases, and 6 bases lay in between. There are 12 residues in the CDR3. Written as DNA, the CDR3 is TGTGCCAGCAGTTATCCCATCAATGAGCAGTTCTTC. Protein: CASSYPINEQFF.

The chain carries TRBV30 and TRBJ2-7, with D uncertain. The V end was cut by 2 bases, the J end by 0 bases, with 11 bases between. Germline V gene data show CDR1 as GTSNPN and CDR2 as SVGIG (reference sequence). CDR3 size: 14 residues. CDR3 nucleotide sequence: TGTGCCTGGAGTCTCACACGAAGCTCCTACGAGCAGTACTTC. Its protein product is CAWSLTRSSYEQYF.

In DNA, the CDR3 is TGTGCCAGCAGCCACCTATCTGGGACAGGGATTCCCGGGGAGCTGTTTTTT. It specifies CASSHLSGTGIPGELFF. This chain links TRBV14 with TRBJ2-2; 9 bases map to TRBD1. Looked up from germline, CDR1 is SGHDN and CDR2 is FVKESK. Trimming removed 3 bases from V and 6 bases from J; junction bases left unmatched: 11. There are 17 residues in the CDR3.

This clone was seen more than once but under ten times. V and J are TRBV11-1 and TRBJ1-1; perhaps TRBD1 as D (5 bases). The length of the CDR3 is 14 residues. Germline CDR1 SGHAT, CDR2 FQDESV (reference sequence). The V end was cut by 5 bases, the J end by 3 bases, with 13 bases between. The CDR3 region is CASSPGAGDTEAFF. Here the CDR3 DNA reads TGTGCCAGCAGCCCCGGAGCGGGGGACACTGAAGCTTTCTTT. The whole variable domain, remainder taken from reference TRBV11-1 and TRBJ1-1, is EAEVAQSPRYKITEKSQAVAFWCDPISGHATLYWYRQILGQGPELLVQFQDESVVDDSQLPKDRFSAERLKGVDSTLKIQPAELGDSAMYLCASSPGAGDTEAFFGQGTRLTVV.

The chain recombines TRBV7-2 with TRBJ1-1; D not resolved. The CDR3 contains 15 residues. CDR1 and CDR2 (germline): SGHTA, FQGNSA. Trimming took 1 base from V and 0 from J, leaving 9 bases between them. The CDR3, as DNA: TGTGCCAGCAGCTTAGGAAGAACAGTGAACACTGAAGCTTTCTTT. Protein: CASSLGRTVNTEAFF.

The gene calls are TRBV27 and TRBJ1-5; a weak D match, TRBD1 (5 bases). The germline CDR1 and CDR2 sequences are MNHEY and SMNVEV (reference sequence). With 6 bases removed from V and 6 bases from J, the gap between germline ends came to 9 bases. This CDR3 spans 12 amino acids. The chain's CDR3 is CASREGSQPQHF. CDR3 in DNA: TGTGCCAGCAGGGAGGGGAGTCAGCCCCAGCATTTT.

The genes are TRBV6-1 and TRBJ1-1; D is unclear. Germline-derived CDR1 and CDR2 are MNHNS and SASEGT. This CDR3 comprises 15 residues. Trimming removed 2 bases from V and 1 base from J, with 11 bases in between. The CDR3: CASSELIGGNTEAFF. The CDR3 DNA follows: TGTGCCAGCAGTGAATTAATCGGAGGGAACACTGAAGCTTTCTTT.

The CDR3 DNA is TGTGCCAGTAGTATGGGTGGACTCCCGAACACTGAAGCTTTCTTT. This gives the protein CASSMGGLPNTEAFF. V gene TRBV19 combines with J gene TRBJ1-1; D gene ambiguous. Germline CDR1 and CDR2: LNHDA and SQIVND (reference sequence). The ends were cut back, 3 bases at V and 1 base at J, with 12 bases in the middle. There are 15 residues in the CDR3.

This chain connects TRBV5-1 to TRBJ2-7, with no clear D. Trimming removed 0 bases at V and 3 bases at J, with 7 bases between. The CDR3 sequence is 13 residues long. The germline V gene encodes CDR1 SGHRS and CDR2 YFSETQ. DNA of the CDR3: TGCGCCAGCAGCTTGGATGGCAACTACGAGCAGTACTTC. Its protein is CASSLDGNYEQYF.

The gene calls are TRBV30 and TRBJ2-3; no definite D call. This CDR3 contains 10 residues. The germline V and J ends were trimmed by 5 bases and 5 bases, with 5 bases remaining between them. Germline values: CDR1 GTSNPN, CDR2 SVGIG (reference sequence). The CDR3 loop reads CAWGRDTQYF. The CDR3 DNA follows: TGTGCCTGGGGTAGAGATACGCAGTATTTT.

This clone was picked up one time. The chain uses TRBV5-8 and TRBJ2-1; D may be TRBD1 (6 bases). This CDR3 is built from 13 residues. Germline V lookup: CDR1 SGHTS, CDR2 YDEGEE. V was trimmed by 3 bases and J by 7 bases, leaving 11 bases between them. The chain's CDR3 is CASSSGVRNEQFF. In DNA, the CDR3 is TGTGCCAGCAGCTCAGGGGTCCGGAATGAGCAGTTCTTC.

The chain employs TRBV5-4 and TRBJ1-1; 7 positions match TRBD1. V trimming: 4 bases; J trimming: 4 bases; junction bases outside the gene matches: 7. This CDR3 spans 14 amino acids. Germline V gene data show CDR1 as SGHNT and CDR2 as YYREEE (reference sequence). The CDR3 sequence is CASSPSTGTTEAFF. The CDR3 region has the DNA TGTGCCAGCAGCCCCTCGACAGGGACCACTGAAGCTTTCTTT.

The chain combines TRBV7-6 with TRBJ2-2; the D is unclear. The length of the CDR3 is 17 residues. V was trimmed by 0 bases and J by 0 bases, leaving 11 bases between them. Germline assignment: CDR1 SGHVS and CDR2 FNYEAQ. The CDR3 sequence is CASSLALPVPNTGELFF. CDR3 in DNA: TGTGCCAGCAGCTTAGCGCTTCCGGTCCCGAACACCGGGGAGCTGTTTTTT. Full variable domain (missing parts from reference TRBV7-6 and TRBJ2-2): GAGVSQSPRYKVTKRGQDVALRCDPISGHVSLYWYRQALGQGPEFLTYFNYEAQQDKSGLPNDRFSAERPEGSISTLTIQRTEQRDSAMYRCASSLALPVPNTGELFFGEGSRLTVL.

V is TRBV5-1 and J is TRBJ2-7; D is unclear. V was pared by 0 bases and J by 3 bases, with 13 bases between. Germline V gives CDR1 SGHRS, CDR2 YFSETQ. The CDR3 sequence is 15 residues long. CDR3: CASSLVFRGFYEQYF. CDR3 DNA sequence: TGCGCCAGCAGCTTGGTTTTTCGCGGTTTCTACGAGCAGTACTTC.

This chain uses TRBV4-3 with TRBJ2-2, with 11 positions matching TRBD2. This CDR3 is 17 amino acids long. Germline loops: CDR1 LGHNA, CDR2 YSLEER. J lost 4 bases, V lost 0 bases, and 4 bases had no gene match. This CDR3 is CASSQDIAGGITGELFF. DNA for the CDR3: TGCGCCAGCAGCCAAGACATAGCGGGGGGGATCACCGGGGAGCTGTTTTTT.

Only a few counts were recorded for this clone. CDR3 nucleotide sequence: TGTGCCAGTTCCTCCGCAGGGGCTGGTGGAAACACCATATATTTT. It translates to CASSSAGAGGNTIYF. The chain couples TRBV6-1 to TRBJ1-3; perhaps TRBD1 as D (6 bases). The CDR3 totals 15 residues. Trimming took 9 bases from V and 3 from J, leaving 18 bases between them. Germline V gene sequence: CDR1 MNHNS, CDR2 SASEGT.

The V call is TRBV9, the J call TRBJ1-5; weak D call: TRBD1 (6 bases). Trimming took off 2 bases at V and 5 bases at J, with 11 bases between the two ends. CDR3 size: 14 residues. Germline loops: CDR1 SGDLS, CDR2 YYNGEE. CDR3 sequence: CASSVSDSHQPQHF. CDR3 nucleotide sequence: TGTGCCAGCAGCGTCTCGGACAGCCATCAGCCCCAGCATTTT.

This clone was recorded once. The V and J genes are TRBV18 and TRBJ2-2; the D gene is possibly TRBD1 (5 bases). This CDR3 contains 16 residues. The ends were cut back, 2 bases at V and 4 bases at J, with 14 bases in the middle. Germline loops: CDR1 KGHSH, CDR2 LQKENI. Here the CDR3 reads CASSPRVQGGTGELFF. The CDR3 region has the DNA TGTGCCAGCTCACCAAGAGTTCAGGGCGGCACCGGGGAGCTGTTTTTT.

The rearrangement links TRBV19 to TRBJ2-1, with TRBD1 matching over 10 bases. The junction had 5 bases not matched to a gene; V was cut back by 5 bases and J by 4 bases. The CDR3 totals 15 residues. In germline, CDR1 is LNHDA, CDR2 SQIVND (reference sequence). The DNA for the CDR3 is TGTGCCAGTAGTCAGGGACAGGGGCCTTACAATGAGCAGTTCTTC. Protein product: CASSQGQGPYNEQFF.

In DNA form, the CDR3 reads TGTGCCAGCAGCACCGGACAGTCGAACACTGAAGCTTTCTTT. Translation gives CASSTGQSNTEAFF. The genes are TRBV11-3 and TRBJ1-1, with a tentative D call TRBD1 (6 bases). Germline assignment: CDR1 SGHNT and CDR2 YENEEA. The V end was cut by 5 bases, the J end by 1 base, with 11 bases between. The CDR3 is made up of 14 amino acids.